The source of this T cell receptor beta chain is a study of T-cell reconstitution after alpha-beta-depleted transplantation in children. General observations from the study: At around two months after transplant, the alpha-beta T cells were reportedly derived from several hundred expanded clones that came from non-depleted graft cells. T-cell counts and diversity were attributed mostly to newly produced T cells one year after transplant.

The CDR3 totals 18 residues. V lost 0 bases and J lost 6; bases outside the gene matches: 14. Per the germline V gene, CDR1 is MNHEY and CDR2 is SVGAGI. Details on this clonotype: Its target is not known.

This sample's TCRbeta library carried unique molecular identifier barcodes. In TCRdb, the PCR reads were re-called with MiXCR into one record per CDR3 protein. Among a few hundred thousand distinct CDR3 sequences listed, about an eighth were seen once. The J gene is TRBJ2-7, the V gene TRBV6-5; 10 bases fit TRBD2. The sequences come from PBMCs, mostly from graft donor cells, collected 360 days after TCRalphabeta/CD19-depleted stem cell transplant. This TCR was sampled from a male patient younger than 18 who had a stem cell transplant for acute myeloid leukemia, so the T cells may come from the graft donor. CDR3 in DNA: TGTGCCAGCAGTTACTCTAGCGGGAGGACTCCACGCCCGTCCGAGCAGTACTTC. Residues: CASSYSSGRTPRPSEQYF.